The following is a TCR beta chain sequence with its context. What it binds is unknown. This specimen belongs to a study of T cell responses to AZD1222 COVID-19 vaccine. Study-wide points: The study found vaccine-associated CD4 TCRs spanning spike, dominant at 160-218 and 743-854. Reportedly, close to half of spike-specific TCRs are directed against unmutated variant regions. The donor cohort was predominantly white British with a female majority, and clonal diversity may have been underestimated.

In germline, CDR1 is LGHNA, CDR2 YSLEER. V was trimmed by 4 bases and J by 2 bases, leaving 13 bases between them. The CDR3 loop spans 15 amino acids. Second doses were pooled across both intervals (about 4 or about 12 weeks). TCRdb's table, derived via immunoSEQ multiplex PCR, lists solely in-frame clones and lacks some. The sample consists of about 67,000 clones, 83% of them appearing once. This TCR came from an adult who received the AZD1222 COVID-19 vaccine. V is TRBV4-3 and J is TRBJ2-3; D not resolved. The sample consisted of peripheral blood, taken 28 days after the second AZD1222 dose. CDR3 residues: CASSPGDWATDTQYF. In DNA, the CDR3 is TGCGCCAGCAGCCCAGGCGATTGGGCCACAGATACGCAGTATTTT.